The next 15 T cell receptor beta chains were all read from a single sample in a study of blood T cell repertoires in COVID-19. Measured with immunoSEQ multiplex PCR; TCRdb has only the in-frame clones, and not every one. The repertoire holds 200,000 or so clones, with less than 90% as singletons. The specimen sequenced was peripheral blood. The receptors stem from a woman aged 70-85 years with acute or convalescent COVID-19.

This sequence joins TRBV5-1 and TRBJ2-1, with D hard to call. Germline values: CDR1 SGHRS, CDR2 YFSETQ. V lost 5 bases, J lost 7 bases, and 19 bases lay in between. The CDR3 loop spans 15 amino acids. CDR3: CASSFAGSLGNEQFF. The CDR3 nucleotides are TGCGCCAGCAGTTTCGCCGGTTCACTCGGGAATGAGCAGTTCTTC.

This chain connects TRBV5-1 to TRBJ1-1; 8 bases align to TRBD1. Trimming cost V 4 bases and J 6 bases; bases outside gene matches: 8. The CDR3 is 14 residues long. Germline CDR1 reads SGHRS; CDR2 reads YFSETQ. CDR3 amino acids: CASSTRQGRAEAFF. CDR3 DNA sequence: TGCGCCAGCAGCACTCGACAGGGGAGGGCTGAAGCTTTCTTT.

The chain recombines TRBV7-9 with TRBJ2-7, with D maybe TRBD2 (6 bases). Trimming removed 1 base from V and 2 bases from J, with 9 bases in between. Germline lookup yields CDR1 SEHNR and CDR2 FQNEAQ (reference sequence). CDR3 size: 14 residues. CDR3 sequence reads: CASSLEAGTYEQYF. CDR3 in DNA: TGTGCCAGCAGCTTAGAAGCGGGCACCTACGAGCAGTACTTC.

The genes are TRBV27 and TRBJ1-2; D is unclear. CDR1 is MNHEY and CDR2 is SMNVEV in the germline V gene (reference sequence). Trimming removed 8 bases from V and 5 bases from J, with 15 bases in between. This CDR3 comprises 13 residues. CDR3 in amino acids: CASFARPPYGYTF. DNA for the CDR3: TGTGCCAGCTTCGCGCGGCCACCGTATGGCTACACCTTC.

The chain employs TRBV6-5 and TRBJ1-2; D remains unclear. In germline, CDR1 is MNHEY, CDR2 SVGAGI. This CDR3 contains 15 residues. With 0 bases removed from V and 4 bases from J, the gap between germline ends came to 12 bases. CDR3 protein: CASSYSRGFPYGYTF. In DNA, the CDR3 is TGTGCCAGCAGTTACTCGAGAGGGTTTCCCTATGGCTACACCTTC.

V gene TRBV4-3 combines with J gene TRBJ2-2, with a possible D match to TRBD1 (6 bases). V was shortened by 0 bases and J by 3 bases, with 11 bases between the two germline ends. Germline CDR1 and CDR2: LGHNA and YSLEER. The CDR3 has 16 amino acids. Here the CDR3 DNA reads TGCGCCAGCAGCCAAGACAGGGGTCAGGACACCGGGGAGCTGTTTTTT. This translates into CASSQDRGQDTGELFF.

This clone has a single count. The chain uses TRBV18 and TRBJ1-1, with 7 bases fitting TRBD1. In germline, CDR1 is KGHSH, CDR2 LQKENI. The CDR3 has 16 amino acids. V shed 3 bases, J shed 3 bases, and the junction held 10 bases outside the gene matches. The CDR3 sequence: CASSPSRDRKDTEAFF. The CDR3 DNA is TGTGCCAGCTCACCCTCCCGGGACAGAAAAGACACTGAAGCTTTCTTT. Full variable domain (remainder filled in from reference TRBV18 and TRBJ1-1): NAGVMQNPRHLVRRRGQEARLRCSPMKGHSHVYWYRQLPEEGLKFMVYLQKENIIDESGMPKERFSAEFPKEGPSILRIQQVVRGDSAAYFCASSPSRDRKDTEAFFGQGTRLTVV.

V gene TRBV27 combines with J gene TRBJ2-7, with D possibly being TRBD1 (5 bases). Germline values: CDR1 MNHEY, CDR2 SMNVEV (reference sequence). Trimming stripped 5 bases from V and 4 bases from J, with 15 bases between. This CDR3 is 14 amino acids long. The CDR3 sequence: CASSKQASNYEQYF. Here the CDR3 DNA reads TGTGCCAGCAGTAAACAGGCTTCGAATTACGAGCAGTACTTC.

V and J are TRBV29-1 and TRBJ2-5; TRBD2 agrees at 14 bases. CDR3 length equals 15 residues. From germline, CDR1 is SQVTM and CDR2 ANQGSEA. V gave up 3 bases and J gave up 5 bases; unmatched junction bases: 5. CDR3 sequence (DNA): TGCAGCGTTGAGGGACTAGCGGGGGAGCGGGAGACCCAGTACTTC. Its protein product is CSVEGLAGERETQYF.

The DNA for the CDR3 is TGTGCCACCAGTGAACCAGATTCCGGGGAGCTGTTTTTT. This translates into CATSEPDSGELFF. The genes are TRBV24-1 and TRBJ2-2; unclear D gene. Germline values: CDR1 KGHDR, CDR2 SFDVKD. This CDR3 comprises 13 residues. Trimming took off 4 bases at V and 6 bases at J, with 8 bases between the two ends.

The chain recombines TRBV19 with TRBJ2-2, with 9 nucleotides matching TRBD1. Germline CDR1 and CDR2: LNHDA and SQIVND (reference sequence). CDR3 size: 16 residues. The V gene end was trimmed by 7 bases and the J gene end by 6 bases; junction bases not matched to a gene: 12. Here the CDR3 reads CASKHSGQGGAGELFF. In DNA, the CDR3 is TGTGCCAGTAAACATTCGGGACAGGGTGGGGCCGGGGAGCTGTTTTTT.

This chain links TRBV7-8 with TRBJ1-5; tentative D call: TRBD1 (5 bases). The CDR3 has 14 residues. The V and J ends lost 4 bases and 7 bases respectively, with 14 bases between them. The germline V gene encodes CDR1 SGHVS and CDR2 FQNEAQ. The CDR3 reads CASSSRVMGQPQHF. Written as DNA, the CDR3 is TGTGCCAGCAGCTCCAGGGTTATGGGACAGCCCCAGCATTTT. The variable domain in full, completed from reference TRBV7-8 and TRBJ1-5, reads GAGVSQSPRYKVAKRGQDVALRCDPISGHVSLFWYQQALGQGPEFLTYFQNEAQLDKSGLPSDRFFAERPEGSVSTLKIQRTQQEDSAVYLCASSSRVMGQPQHFGDGTRLSIL.

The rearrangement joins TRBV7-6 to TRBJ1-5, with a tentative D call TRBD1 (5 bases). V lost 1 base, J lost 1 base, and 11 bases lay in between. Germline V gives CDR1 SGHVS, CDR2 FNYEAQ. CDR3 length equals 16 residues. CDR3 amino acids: CASSLGAGGSNQPQHF. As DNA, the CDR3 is TGTGCCAGCAGCTTAGGGGCCGGGGGAAGCAATCAGCCCCAGCATTTT.

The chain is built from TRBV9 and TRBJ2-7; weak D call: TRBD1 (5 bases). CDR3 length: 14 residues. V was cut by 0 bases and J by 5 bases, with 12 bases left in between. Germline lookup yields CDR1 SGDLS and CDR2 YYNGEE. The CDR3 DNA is TGTGCCAGCAGCGTAGGAGACCTCAGGGACGAGCAGTACTTC. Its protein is CASSVGDLRDEQYF.

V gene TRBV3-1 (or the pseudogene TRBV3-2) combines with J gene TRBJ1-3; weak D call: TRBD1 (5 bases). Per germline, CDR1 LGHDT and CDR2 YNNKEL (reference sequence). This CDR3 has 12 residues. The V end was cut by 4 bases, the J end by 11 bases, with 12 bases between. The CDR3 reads CASSLSKGAIYF. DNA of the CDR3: TGTGCCAGCAGCCTCTCAAAAGGGGCCATATATTTT.